These T cell receptor beta chains were read from a single sample in a study of blood T cells in healthy people across ages. TCRdb called the 5' RACE reads again in MiXCR, with one record for every CDR3 protein. Of 600,000 to 650,000 distinct CDR3 sequences in the sample, approximately 50% are singletons; the top ten hold around 37%. Material: blood. The receptors come from a man aged 60-69 years in good health. The CDR3 runs from the conserved cysteine through the conserved F or W. A D gene is named only where the DNA matches it firmly. Expanded clones get a size class; other rows say once, few or many, or leave the size out.

size	D	V	J	DNA	CDR3
few	NA	TRBV6-2/TRBV6-3	TRBJ2-5	TGTGCCAGCAGTTACTCGGGCAGCTCACAGTACCAAGAGACCCAGTACTTC	CASSYSGSSQYQETQYF
NA	NA	TRBV20-1	TRBJ1-1	TGCAGTGCTACCCCCGCAGGGCTCATGAACACTGAAGCTTTCTTT	CSATPAGLMNTEAFF
once	NA	TRBV20-1	TRBJ2-5	TGCAGTGCTCTGCCTCCGGGACGCCCAGAGACCCAGTACTTC	CSALPPGRPETQYF
NA	TRBD1	TRBV11-2	TRBJ1-6	TGTGCCAGCAGACCGAGGGACTCAGGGGGGGATTCACCCCTCCACTTT	CASRPRDSGGDSPLHF
few	NA	TRBV5-1	TRBJ2-5	TGCGCCAGCAGCCGAGACACTTCCTACCAAGAGACCCAGTACTTC	CASSRDTSYQETQYF
NA	TRBD2	TRBV6-5	TRBJ2-1	TGTGCCAGCAGATTTAGCGGGGGCCGCTACAATGAGCAGTTCTTC	CASRFSGGRYNEQFF
NA	NA	TRBV5-1	TRBJ1-4	TGCGCCAGCAGCAGGGTTGGAACTAATGAAAAACTGTTTTTT	CASSRVGTNEKLFF
NA	NA	TRBV9	TRBJ1-2	TGTGCCAGCAGCGCACACAGGGCCAATAACTATGGCTACACCTTC	CASSAHRANNYGYTF
few	NA	TRBV20-1	TRBJ2-5	TGCAGTGCTACCCTGCGGGGGCCACAAGAGACCCAGTACTTC	CSATLRGPQETQYF
NA	TRBD1	TRBV5-1	TRBJ2-7	TGCGCCAGCAGCTTGGGTCAGGGGGTCCAGGCCGAGCAGTACTTC	CASSLGQGVQAEQYF
NA	NA	TRBV5-5	TRBJ2-3	TGTGCCAGCAGCCCCACAGGGTCGGGACGGACAGATACGCAGTATTTT	CASSPTGSGRTDTQYF
NA	NA	TRBV12-3/TRBV12-4	TRBJ1-1	TGTGCCAGCACTCCGGGAAATAAGAACACTGAAGCTTTCTTT	CASTPGNKNTEAFF
few	NA	TRBV20-1	TRBJ2-7	TGCAGTGCTAGAGGAAAACAGGGAACCTACGAGCAGTACTTC	CSARGKQGTYEQYF
few	TRBD1	TRBV20-1	TRBJ2-3	TGCAGTGCCTTCAGGGGACAGTTAAACACAGATACGCAGTATTTT	CSAFRGQLNTDTQYF
NA	NA	TRBV2	TRBJ1-4	TGTGCCAGCAGTGTACAAGGGGCCCGGGAAAAACTGTTTTTT	CASSVQGAREKLFF
NA	NA	TRBV28	TRBJ1-2	TGTGCCAGCACCATAACAGAGTCTAACTATGGCTACACCTTC	CASTITESNYGYTF
NA	NA	TRBV6-6	TRBJ2-6	TGTGCCAGCCGTCTTGGGGCTGGGGCCAACGTCCCGACTTTC	CASRLGAGANVPTF
NA	NA	TRBV9	TRBJ2-5	TGTGCCAGCAGCGTCGAGGACCATCTGGCCGGGGAGACCCAGTACTTC	CASSVEDHLAGETQYF
NA	TRBD2	TRBV20-1	TRBJ2-7	TGCAGTGCTCCCGGGACTAGCGGGAATGCCTACGAGCAGTACTTC	CSAPGTSGNAYEQYF
few	NA	TRBV9	TRBJ2-7	TGTGCCAGCAGCGCCGACACAACGAGCTCCTACGAGCAGTACTTC	CASSADTTSSYEQYF
NA	TRBD1	TRBV20-1	TRBJ2-7	TGCAGTGCTGGTGACAACAGGGGCCTGGGGGAGCAGTACTTC	CSAGDNRGLGEQYF
NA	NA	TRBV13	TRBJ1-2	TGTGCCAGCAGGCCCCCAGCGGTAACTATTGGCTACACCTTC	CASRPPAVTIGYTF
NA	NA	TRBV7-8	TRBJ1-2	TGTGCCAGCAGCTTAACGGCAGGGGAAGGAGGCTACACCTTC	CASSLTAGEGGYTF
NA	NA	TRBV3-1	TRBJ2-1	TGTGCCAGCAGCCAAGAACCCGCGGGACCTAGACAGTTCTTC	CASSQEPAGPRQFF
NA	NA	TRBV11-1	TRBJ2-1	TGTGCCAGCAGCTCGGAGGGGGCTAGCGGCAATGAGCAGTTCTTC	CASSSEGASGNEQFF
few	NA	TRBV10-1	TRBJ2-5	TGCGCCAGCAGTGAAACAGGGTCAGAGACCCAGTACTTC	CASSETGSETQYF
NA	NA	TRBV27	TRBJ1-2	TGTGCCAACAGTTTAATGGCAGGGGATGGCTACACCTTC	CANSLMAGDGYTF
few	NA	TRBV5-1	TRBJ2-1	TGCGCCAGCACCCCTCGCCCCGGGAGCTCCTACAATGAGCAGTTCTTC	CASTPRPGSSYNEQFF
NA	NA	TRBV5-5	TRBJ2-3	TGTGCCAGCAGCCCCTACAGGGCATTAAGCACAGATACGCAGTATTTT	CASSPYRALSTDTQYF
NA	TRBD2	TRBV12-3/TRBV12-4	TRBJ2-1	TGTGCCACCACCCCTAGCGGGGTGGGAAATGAGCAGTTCTTC	CATTPSGVGNEQFF
NA	NA	TRBV24-1	TRBJ1-1	TGTGCCACCAGTGATGCCGACTCTACTAGGAATGAAGCTTTCTTT	CATSDADSTRNEAFF
NA	NA	TRBV3-1	TRBJ2-1	TGTGCCAGCAGCCAAGATCAAGGAGCCTACAATGAGCAGTTCTTC	CASSQDQGAYNEQFF
NA	TRBD2	TRBV3-1	TRBJ2-7	TGTGCCAGCAGCCTTCCGGGGGGGGCTTACGAGCAGTACTTC	CASSLPGGAYEQYF
NA	NA	TRBV4-2	TRBJ2-7	TGTGCCAGCAGCCCGGGGCTAGCCCACTACGAGCAGTACTTC	CASSPGLAHYEQYF
NA	NA	TRBV20-1	TRBJ2-7	TGCAGTGCTAGTAGGAGGTGGGGCTACGAGCAGTACTTC	CSASRRWGYEQYF
NA	NA	TRBV20-1	TRBJ2-4	TGCAGTGCTAGTAGGGGTATGAACAATGAGCAGTACTTC	CSASRGMNNEQYF
few	TRBD2	TRBV7-2	TRBJ2-7	TGTGCCAGCAGCTTAGTCCGTAGCGGGGCACCCTACGAGCAGTACTTC	CASSLVRSGAPYEQYF
NA	TRBD2	TRBV29-1	TRBJ2-3	TGCAGCTCGAAGCGGGGGGTGGGCACAGATACGCAGTATTTT	CSSKRGVGTDTQYF
NA	NA	TRBV6-1	TRBJ2-6	TGTGCCAGCAGGGACAGCGTCTACCTCTCTGGGGCCAACGTCCTGACTTTC	CASRDSVYLSGANVLTF
NA	NA	TRBV2	TRBJ2-5	TGTGCCAGCCCCAGCACTGCGGACCAAGAGACCCAGTACTTC	CASPSTADQETQYF
few	NA	TRBV10-3	TRBJ1-2	TGTGCCATCAGTGAGGGGGACGGCTATGGCTACACCTTC	CAISEGDGYGYTF
NA	NA	TRBV20-1	TRBJ2-5	TGCAGTGCTAGAGATCCACAGGGAAGGGAGACCCAGTACTTC	CSARDPQGRETQYF
NA	NA	TRBV11-2	TRBJ2-7	TGTGCCAGCAGCTTATCCCGAGGCGCGTCCTACGAGCAGTACTTC	CASSLSRGASYEQYF